Included here is one T cell receptor beta chain sequence, with context. Its antigen is unknown. This record belongs to a study of T cell responses to AZD1222 COVID-19 vaccine. Study overall: Analysis merged second doses at about 4 or about 12 weeks. Overall study results and limits: In all cases, repertoires were sampled only after the peak T cell response. Spike-wide vaccine-associated CD4 TCRs dominated at 160-218 and 743-854.

This CDR3 region has 14 residues. Germline CDR1 reads MNHEY; CDR2 reads SVGAGI. Trimming stripped 7 bases from V and 0 bases from J, with 13 bases between. Clones were read by immunoSEQ multiplex PCR, and TCRdb kept only the in-frame ones, dropping some. The table shows 100,000 to 150,000 clones, with approximately 88% occurring only once. The chain has TRBV6-5 and TRBJ2-7; no firm D call. The sequencing here drew on peripheral blood, taken on day 0 of AZD1222 vaccination. The clonotype comes from an adult in good health. The CDR3 DNA reads as TGTGCCAGCACCGGAGCAGCTAGCTCCTACGAGCAGTACTTC. It encodes CASTGAASSYEQYF.